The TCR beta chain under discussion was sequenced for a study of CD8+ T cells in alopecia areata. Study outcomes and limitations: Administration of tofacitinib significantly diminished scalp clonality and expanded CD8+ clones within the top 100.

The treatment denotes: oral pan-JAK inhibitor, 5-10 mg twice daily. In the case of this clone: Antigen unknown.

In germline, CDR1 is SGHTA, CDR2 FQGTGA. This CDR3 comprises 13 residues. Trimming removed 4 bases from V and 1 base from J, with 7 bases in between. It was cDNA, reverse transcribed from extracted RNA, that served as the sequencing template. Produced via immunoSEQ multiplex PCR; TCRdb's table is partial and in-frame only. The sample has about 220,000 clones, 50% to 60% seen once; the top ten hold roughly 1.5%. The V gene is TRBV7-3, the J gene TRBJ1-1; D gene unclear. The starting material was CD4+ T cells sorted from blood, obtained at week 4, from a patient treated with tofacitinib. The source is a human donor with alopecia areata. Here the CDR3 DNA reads TGTGCCAGCAGCTCACGAGCGAACACTGAAGCTTTCTTT. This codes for CASSSRANTEAFF.